The 26 T cell receptor beta chains below come from one sample, sequenced in a study of blood T cell repertoires in COVID-19. Some clones are missing from TCRdb's copy, which holds only in-frame ones; the method was immunoSEQ multiplex PCR. The sample includes 150,000 or so clones, 87% of them seen just once. The sample was peripheral blood. The receptors were sampled from a woman in her seventies with COVID-19, enrolled during active disease.

The CDR3 loop is CAWAMNSNEKLFF. The CDR3 coding sequence is TGTGCCTGGGCCATGAACAGTAATGAAAAACTGTTTTTT. The rearrangement joins TRBV30 to TRBJ1-4, with no clear D. Germline V gene sequence: CDR1 GTSNPN, CDR2 SVGIG (reference sequence). V gave up 5 bases and J gave up 4 bases, with 11 bases separating them. The CDR3 is 13 residues long.

This chain connects TRBV2 to TRBJ2-3, with 10 bases matching TRBD1. Unmatched junction bases numbered 6, after V lost 8 bases and J lost 1 base. CDR1 is SNHLY, CDR2 FYNNEI, per germline. The CDR3 totals 15 residues. CDR3 DNA sequence: TGTGCCAGCGGGGCCGGGACAGGGGGCACAGATACGCAGTATTTT. Protein sequence: CASGAGTGGTDTQYF.

A few counts support this clone. The chain couples TRBV2 to TRBJ2-1; TRBD1 matches at 9 bases. CDR3 length equals 15 residues. Trimming removed 6 bases from V and 7 bases from J; junction bases left unmatched: 10. Germline loops: CDR1 SNHLY, CDR2 FYNNEI. The CDR3 coding sequence is TGTGCCAGCAGCTCCGGGACAGGGTGGTTTAATGAGCAGTTCTTC. Amino acid sequence: CASSSGTGWFNEQFF.

This chain uses TRBV5-1 with TRBJ1-3; 8 positions match TRBD1. The junction had 6 bases not matched to a gene; V was cut back by 4 bases and J by 0 bases. The germline CDR1 and CDR2 sequences are SGHRS and YFSETQ. This CDR3 is 16 amino acids long. This CDR3 reads CASSLGTGYSGNTIYF. CDR3 bases: TGCGCCAGCAGCCTCGGGACAGGCTACTCTGGAAACACCATATATTTT.

The rearrangement joins TRBV7-8 to TRBJ1-4, with 11 bases matching TRBD1. Per the germline V gene, CDR1 is SGHVS and CDR2 is FQNEAQ. The CDR3 extends over 16 amino acids. J was trimmed by 7 bases and V by 5 bases; bases with no gene match: 9. This CDR3 is CASSVRDRGSGEKLFF. CDR3 bases: TGTGCCAGCAGCGTCCGGGACAGGGGGTCTGGTGAAAAACTGTTTTTT.

The chain recombines TRBV11-2 with TRBJ2-5, with TRBD2 matching 11 bases. The CDR3 sequence is 16 residues long. With V trimmed by 5 bases and J by 2 bases, 7 bases remained unmatched. The germline V gene encodes CDR1 SGHAT and CDR2 FQNNGV. The CDR3 region has the DNA TGTGCCAGCAGCCCCCCCCGACTAGCGGGGCAAGAGACCCAGTACTTC. Its protein is CASSPPRLAGQETQYF.

This rearrangement joins TRBV18 to TRBJ1-3, with TRBD1 identical over 10 bases. CDR3 size: 16 residues. The V segment lost 3 bases and the J segment 3 bases; nucleotides outside the gene matches: 5. Germline assignment: CDR1 KGHSH and CDR2 LQKENI. The CDR3 spells CASSPQRTGGGNTIYF. The CDR3 nucleotides are TGTGCCAGCTCACCTCAGCGGACAGGGGGTGGAAACACCATATATTTT.

The chain employs TRBV10-3 and TRBJ1-1; D call uncertain. The germline gives CDR1 ENHRY, CDR2 SYGVKD. The CDR3 is 15 amino acids. V was shortened by 0 bases and J by 4 bases, with 12 bases between the two germline ends. CDR3 DNA sequence: TGTGCCATCAGTGAGTCGCGGGGTGGGAGCACTGAAGCTTTCTTT. It yields the protein CAISESRGGSTEAFF.

J is TRBJ2-1 and V is TRBV7-8; tentative D call: TRBD2 (7 bases). CDR3 length equals 16 residues. V lost 4 bases and J lost 2, with 15 bases in between. CDR1 SGHVS and CDR2 FQNEAQ come from the germline V gene. CDR3 nucleotides: TGTGCCAGCAGCTCCGTGGGCGGGGGCCCCTACAATGAGCAGTTCTTC. Its translation is CASSSVGGGPYNEQFF.

The V call is TRBV28, the J call TRBJ1-5, with 7 positions matching TRBD1. V lost 2 bases, J lost 1 base, and 11 bases stayed unmatched. The V gene's germline CDR1 is MDHEN and CDR2 SYDVKM. The CDR3 loop spans 18 amino acids. In DNA, the CDR3 is TGTGCCAGCAGTTTAAGGCTAGGGACAGAACTAAGCAATCAGCCCCAGCATTTT. Translating gives CASSLRLGTELSNQPQHF.

This chain links TRBV5-1 with TRBJ2-3; 10 positions match TRBD1. This CDR3 spans 17 amino acids. With 1 base clipped from V and 0 bases from J, the junction kept 5 bases outside the gene matches. Germline V gives CDR1 SGHRS, CDR2 YFSETQ. The chain's CDR3 is CASSLRRGQGSTDTQYF. The CDR3 DNA is TGCGCCAGCAGCTTGAGGCGGGGACAGGGGAGCACAGATACGCAGTATTTT.

V is TRBV3-1 (or the pseudogene TRBV3-2) and J is TRBJ1-2; TRBD1 matches at 12 bases. The CDR3 is made up of 15 amino acids. The V gene's germline CDR1 is LGHDT and CDR2 YNNKEL (reference sequence). The junction had 6 bases not matched to a gene; V was cut back by 4 bases and J by 6 bases. CDR3 loop: CASSLGTGGKNGYTF. The DNA for the CDR3 is TGTGCCAGCAGCCTCGGGACAGGGGGCAAAAATGGCTACACCTTC.

This chain links TRBV29-1 with TRBJ1-5, with D hard to call. The CDR3 spans 13 residues. Germline V CDR1 and CDR2: SQVTM, ANQGSEA. V dropped 1 base and J dropped 6 bases, with 10 bases sitting between them. For the CDR3, the DNA is TGCAGCGTTGAAGTGGCATCGGGTCAGCCCCAGCATTTT. Protein sequence: CSVEVASGQPQHF.

The chain is built from TRBV2 and TRBJ1-2, with D possibly matching TRBD1 (6 bases). Germline V CDR1 and CDR2: SNHLY, FYNNEI. The ends were cut back, 8 bases at V and 2 bases at J, with 15 bases in the middle. This CDR3 comprises 14 residues. In nucleotides, the CDR3 is TGTGCCAGCTCTCCCCAGACAGGAAACTATGGCTACACCTTC. Residues: CASSPQTGNYGYTF.

This clone was found a few times. The rearrangement uses TRBV6-5 and TRBJ2-7, with D tentatively TRBD1 (6 bases). The germline V gene encodes CDR1 MNHEY and CDR2 SVGAGI. Trimming left V 5 bases short and J 9 bases short, with 14 bases between. This CDR3 region has 12 residues. The CDR3 loop reads CASSPRQDPQYF. The CDR3 DNA reads TGTGCCAGCAGTCCCCGACAGGACCCGCAGTACTTC.

The rearrangement links TRBV5-4 to TRBJ2-3; perhaps TRBD1 as D (6 bases). This CDR3 comprises 14 residues. The germline V gene encodes CDR1 SGHNT and CDR2 YYREEE (reference sequence). The V end was cut by 0 bases, the J end by 10 bases, with 15 bases between. CDR3 in DNA: TGTGCCAGCAGCTTGGAGGGGGTCTCCGTGGCGCAGTATTTT. Its protein product is CASSLEGVSVAQYF.

V usage is TRBV5-1 and J usage is TRBJ1-6; D ambiguous. This CDR3 is built from 17 residues. Germline CDR1 reads SGHRS; CDR2 reads YFSETQ. Between the trimmed V and J ends, which lost 0 bases and 9 bases, there was a span of 19 bases. Written as DNA, the CDR3 is TGCGCCAGCAGCTTGGGTCCGAGCTCGGGGTTTACTTCACCCCTCCACTTT. Protein sequence: CASSLGPSSGFTSPLHF. The full variable domain, completed using reference TRBV5-1 and TRBJ1-6, is KAGVTQTPRYLIKTRGQQVTLSCSPISGHRSVSWYQQTPGQGLQFLFEYFSETQRNKGNFPGRFSGRQFSNSRSEMNVSTLELGDSALYLCASSLGPSSGFTSPLHFGNGTRLTVT.

CDR3 sequence reads: CASSKWDRKKDSYNSPLHF. The CDR3 coding sequence is TGTGCCAGCAGCAAATGGGACAGGAAAAAGGATTCCTATAATTCACCCCTCCACTTT. This chain uses TRBV21-1 with TRBJ1-6; the table's D gene call, TRBD1, was not cross checked with the DNA. TRBV21-1 is reported as a pseudogene. The CDR3 is 19 residues long.

This clone appeared a few times. The chain links TRBV5-1 to TRBJ1-4, with a possible D match to TRBD1 (6 bases). Trimming stripped 0 bases from V and 0 bases from J, with 15 bases between. Germline CDR1 is SGHRS and CDR2 is YFSETQ. This CDR3 is 18 amino acids long. CDR3 DNA sequence: TGCGCCAGCAGCTTGGTATTGCGGACAGCCGCAACTAATGAAAAACTGTTTTTT. Encoded protein: CASSLVLRTAATNEKLFF.

CDR3 in amino acids: CSASLRGSPYEQYF. The DNA of the CDR3 is TGCAGTGCTAGTTTACGGGGGTCTCCCTACGAGCAGTACTTC. This chain connects TRBV20-1 to TRBJ2-7; maybe TRBD2 (6 bases). The CDR3 runs to 14 residues. V was cut by 3 bases and J by 2 bases, with 14 bases left in between. The V gene's germline CDR1 is DFQATT and CDR2 SNEGSKA (reference sequence).

The rearrangement joins TRBV3-1 (or the pseudogene TRBV3-2) to TRBJ2-7; D is ambiguous. V gave up 4 bases and J gave up 4 bases, with 8 bases separating them. This CDR3 region has 12 residues. The V gene's germline CDR1 is LGHDT and CDR2 YNNKEL (reference sequence). CDR3 DNA: TGTGCCAGCAGCCCCTCAGTTTACGAGCAGTACTTC. Protein: CASSPSVYEQYF.

The chain couples TRBV27 to TRBJ2-7; D is possibly TRBD2 (5 bases). CDR3 length: 15 amino acids. Germline CDR1 reads MNHEY; CDR2 reads SMNVEV (reference sequence). Trimming stripped 3 bases from V and 5 bases from J, with 17 bases between. CDR3 loop: CASSFSQLAPDEQYF. CDR3 coding DNA: TGTGCCAGCAGTTTCTCACAGCTAGCCCCCGACGAGCAGTACTTC.

The chain uses TRBV7-2 and TRBJ1-2, with TRBD1 matching over 9 bases. Unmatched junction bases numbered 6, after V lost 8 bases and J lost 5 bases. The CDR3 is made up of 13 amino acids. The germline CDR1 and CDR2 sequences are SGHTA and FQGNSA. The DNA for the CDR3 is TGTGCCAGCGGGACAGGGAGAGAGTATGGCTACACCTTC. Translated: CASGTGREYGYTF.

This chain joins TRBV5-1 and TRBJ1-5, with TRBD1 matching 7 bases. The junction had 4 bases not matched to a gene; V was cut back by 1 base and J by 6 bases. From germline, CDR1 is SGHRS and CDR2 YFSETQ. This CDR3 spans 14 amino acids. The CDR3 nucleotides read TGCGCCAGCAGCTTGAGTGCAGGGGGTCAGCCCCAGCATTTT. Amino acids: CASSLSAGGQPQHF.

The genes are TRBV28 and TRBJ1-5, with TRBD1 as a possible D gene (6 bases). V gave up 6 bases and J gave up 6 bases, with 18 bases separating them. CDR3 length: 15 residues. Germline CDR1 is MDHEN and CDR2 is SYDVKM. The CDR3 reads CASRPPLGAGQPQHF. DNA of the CDR3: TGTGCCAGCAGGCCCCCCCTGGGGGCGGGTCAGCCCCAGCATTTT.

The rearrangement joins TRBV9 to TRBJ2-3; a possible D gene is TRBD2 (5 bases). The germline V gene has CDR1 SGDLS and CDR2 YYNGEE. V lost 4 bases and J 6 bases, leaving 15 bases between the germline ends. CDR3 size: 14 residues. The CDR3 DNA is TGTGCCAGCAGCCCTAAGGCTAGCTGGGATACGCAGTATTTT. This translates into CASSPKASWDTQYF. Complete variable domain (other parts from reference TRBV9 and TRBJ2-3): DSGVTQTPKHLITATGQRVTLRCSPRSGDLSVYWYQQSLDQGLQFLIQYYNGEERAKGNILERFSAQQFPDLHSELNLSSLELGDSALYFCASSPKASWDTQYFGPGTRLTVL.